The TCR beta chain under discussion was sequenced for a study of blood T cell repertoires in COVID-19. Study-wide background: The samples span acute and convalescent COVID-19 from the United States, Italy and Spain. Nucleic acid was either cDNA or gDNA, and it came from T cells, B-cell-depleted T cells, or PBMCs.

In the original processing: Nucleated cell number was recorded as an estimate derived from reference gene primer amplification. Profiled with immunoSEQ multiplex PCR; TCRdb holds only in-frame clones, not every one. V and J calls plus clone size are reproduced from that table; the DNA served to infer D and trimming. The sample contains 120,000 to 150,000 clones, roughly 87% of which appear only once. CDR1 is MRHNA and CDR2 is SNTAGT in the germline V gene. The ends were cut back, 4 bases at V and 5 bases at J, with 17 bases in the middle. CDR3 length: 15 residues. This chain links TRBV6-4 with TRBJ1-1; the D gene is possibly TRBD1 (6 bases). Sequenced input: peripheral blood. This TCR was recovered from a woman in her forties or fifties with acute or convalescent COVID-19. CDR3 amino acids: CASSVSTQGGTEAFF. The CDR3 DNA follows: TGTGCCAGCAGTGTCAGTACACAGGGAGGGACTGAAGCTTTCTTT.